Shown below are 32 T cell receptor beta chains from a single sample sequenced in a study of T cell repertoires in cytomegalovirus infection (dated by TCRdb to between 2018 and 2020). This sample was sequenced with an Illumina HiSeq 1500. The public reads were reanalyzed by TCRdb: fastp trimming at Q25, MiXCR alignment, in-frame beta chains only. Entries that share a CDR3 protein sequence are merged under the most common genes and DNA. The sample profile shows roughly 230,000 distinct CDR3 sequences; roughly an eighth of them were found once. 1.6% of the sample is taken by the ten largest. Sequencing was done on a sample of PBMCs. The receptors stem from a human donor in good health (CMV status not recorded). Some clones in this sample may be carry-over from other donors' samples.

The chain combines TRBV12-3 or TRBV12-4 with TRBJ2-3; 10 nucleotides align to TRBD2. CDR3 length equals 13 residues. Unmatched junction bases numbered 4, after V lost 8 bases and J lost 5 bases. CDR3 nucleotides: TGTGCCAGCGGGAAGCGGGGGGGAGATACGCAGTATTTT. Translation: CASGKRGGDTQYF.

The rearrangement uses TRBV12-3 or TRBV12-4 and TRBJ2-7, with a possible D match to TRBD2 (5 bases). With 4 bases removed from V and 7 bases from J, the gap between germline ends came to 11 bases. The CDR3 has 12 residues. The CDR3 sequence: CASSSDSSEQYF. The CDR3 coding sequence is TGTGCCAGCAGTTCGGACTCTTCAGAGCAGTACTTC.

This clonotype came up many times. The V call is TRBV6-5, the J call TRBJ2-1; TRBD2 agrees at 11 bases. The CDR3 is 15 residues long. J gave up 10 bases and V 0 bases, and 5 bases lay outside the gene matches. Germline values: CDR1 MNHEY, CDR2 SVGAGI. The CDR3 DNA sequence: TGTGCCAGCAGTTACTCCCTAGCGGGAGGAGAAGAGCAGTTCTTC. It translates to CASSYSLAGGEEQFF.

This clonotype was recorded at least ten times. V and J are TRBV19 and TRBJ1-2, with D perhaps matching TRBD1 (5 bases). Germline V CDR1 and CDR2: LNHDA, SQIVND (reference sequence). CDR3 length: 12 amino acids. V lost 6 bases and J lost 4, with 9 bases in between. CDR3 protein: CASSTDTYGYTF. In DNA, the CDR3 is TGTGCCAGTAGCACGGACACCTATGGCTACACCTTC.

This clonotype was seen more than once but under ten times. The genes are TRBV5-5 and TRBJ1-6, with D perhaps TRBD1 (5 bases). CDR1 SGHKS and CDR2 YYEKEE come from the germline V gene (reference sequence). Trimming left V 0 bases short and J 0 bases short, with 10 bases between. CDR3 length: 17 residues. In DNA, the CDR3 is TGTGCCAGCAGCTTGGCCGACAGCGACTCCTATAATTCACCCCTCCACTTT. Protein: CASSLADSDSYNSPLHF.

This clonotype has a handful of counts. This sequence joins TRBV6-1 and TRBJ2-3; possible D gene TRBD1, 6 bases. CDR1 MNHNS and CDR2 SASEGT come from the germline V gene. Trimming shortened V by 5 bases and J by 3 bases, and 12 bases separated the two germline ends. CDR3 length: 14 amino acids. CDR3 in amino acids: CASSLRTETDTQYF. The DNA of the CDR3 is TGTGCCAGCAGTTTACGGACAGAAACAGATACGCAGTATTTT.

This clonotype was detected ten times or more. The chain couples TRBV7-9 to TRBJ2-3, with D unresolved. Trimming took 5 bases from V and 6 from J, leaving 15 bases between them. This CDR3 region has 14 residues. In germline, CDR1 is SEHNR, CDR2 FQNEAQ (reference sequence). The CDR3, as DNA: TGTGCCAGCAGCGGTGTGACCTCCCCGGATACGCAGTATTTT. Its translation is CASSGVTSPDTQYF.

The chain recombines TRBV12-3 or TRBV12-4 with TRBJ1-1, with no clear D. V lost 7 bases and J 1 base, leaving 10 bases between the germline ends. CDR3 size: 13 residues. CDR3 region: CASKPGKNTEAFF. Here the CDR3 DNA reads TGTGCCAGCAAACCGGGAAAGAACACTGAAGCTTTCTTT.

The genes are TRBV23-1 and TRBJ1-5; 7 bases match TRBD1. TRBV23-1 is designated an ORF whose function remains uncertain. The J segment lost 0 bases and the V segment lost 8 bases, leaving 13 bases of the junction unmatched. CDR3 length equals 17 residues. This chain's CDR3 is CASPQQGGGCSNQPQHF. DNA for the CDR3: TGCGCCAGCCCCCAGCAGGGGGGCGGGTGTAGCAATCAGCCCCAGCATTTT.

This clonotype was recorded many times. The DNA of the CDR3 is TGCAGCGTTGCGCGCGGGGGAGCGGTCCGGGAGACCCAGTACTTC. Translating it yields CSVARGGAVRETQYF. V is TRBV29-1 and J is TRBJ2-5, with 7 positions matching TRBD2. Germline lookup yields CDR1 SQVTM and CDR2 ANQGSEA. The CDR3 has 15 residues. Trimming at V came to 4 bases and at J to 5 bases, leaving 13 bases not matched to a gene.

This clonotype has at least ten counts. This sequence joins TRBV7-2 and TRBJ1-6, with 7 nucleotides matching TRBD1. Unmatched junction bases numbered 3, after V lost 4 bases and J lost 6 bases. The CDR3 totals 14 residues. Per the germline V gene, CDR1 is SGHTA and CDR2 is FQGNSA. The CDR3 coding sequence is TGTGCCAGCAGCTCGACAGGGATTAATTCACCCCTCCACTTT. It is translated as CASSSTGINSPLHF.

This clonotype was counted between two and nine times. This chain uses TRBV6-2 or TRBV6-3 with TRBJ2-7, with D perhaps assigned TRBD1 or TRBD2 (5 bases each). This CDR3 is 15 amino acids long. CDR1 is MNHEY and CDR2 is SVGEGT in the germline V gene. V dropped 5 bases and J dropped 1 base, with 15 bases sitting between them. In DNA form, the CDR3 reads TGTGCCAGCAGTACGCTCCGGGACCTATCCTACGAGCAGTACTTC. It yields the protein CASSTLRDLSYEQYF.

V gene TRBV29-1 combines with J gene TRBJ2-7; 9 bases are a match to TRBD1. CDR1 and CDR2 from the germline V gene are SQVTM and ANQGSEA. This CDR3 has 13 amino acids. V dropped 4 bases and J dropped 5; count of bases not matched to a gene: 6. The CDR3 protein is CSVGVWTGDEQYF. The CDR3 DNA sequence: TGCAGCGTTGGGGTATGGACAGGGGACGAGCAGTACTTC.

The chain recombines TRBV28 with TRBJ1-1; tentatively, D is TRBD1 (5 bases). Per germline, CDR1 MDHEN and CDR2 SYDVKM. The length of the CDR3 is 14 residues. Trimming removed 8 bases at V and 6 bases at J, with 19 bases between. The CDR3 protein is CASGHILGIPEAFF. As DNA, the CDR3 is TGTGCCAGCGGACATATCCTGGGGATCCCTGAAGCTTTCTTT. The full variable domain, rest sourced from reference TRBV28 and TRBJ1-1, is DVKVTQSSRYLVKRTGEKVFLECVQDMDHENMFWYRQDPGLGLRLIYFSYDVKMKEKGDIPEGYSVSREKKERFSLILESASTNQTSMYLCASGHILGIPEAFFGQGTRLTVV.

In this sample, this clonotype turned up many times. The rearrangement links TRBV7-2 to TRBJ2-3; D ambiguous. Germline CDR1 SGHTA, CDR2 FQGNSA. With 0 bases removed from V and 4 bases from J, the gap between germline ends came to 14 bases. The CDR3 has 16 amino acids. The CDR3 DNA follows: TGTGCCAGCAGCTTAGCCAGCCCTGGTATCGCAGATACGCAGTATTTT. Protein: CASSLASPGIADTQYF.

This clonotype was seen ten or more times. This sequence joins TRBV7-2 and TRBJ1-6; D possibly corresponds to TRBD1 (6 bases). The CDR3 loop spans 15 amino acids. Germline values: CDR1 SGHTA, CDR2 FQGNSA. The V end was cut by 5 bases, the J end by 5 bases, with 13 bases between. The CDR3 is CASSLSGANNSPLHF. The CDR3, as DNA: TGTGCCAGCAGCCTATCGGGGGCAAATAATTCACCCCTCCACTTT.

The table lists this clonotype with many counts. The rearrangement joins TRBV7-6 to TRBJ1-6; D might be TRBD1 (6 bases). V was pared by 1 base and J by 2 bases, with 12 bases between. The CDR3 runs 17 residues. Germline V gives CDR1 SGHVS, CDR2 FNYEAQ. The CDR3 here is CASSLEGGSTYNSPLHF. CDR3 nucleotides: TGTGCCAGCAGCTTAGAAGGGGGAAGCACCTATAATTCACCCCTCCACTTT.

This clonotype was detected only a few times. This chain links TRBV2 with TRBJ1-1; D ambiguous. The CDR3 extends over 13 amino acids. V dropped 7 bases and J dropped 1 base, with 10 bases sitting between them. In germline, CDR1 is SNHLY, CDR2 FYNNEI. The CDR3 loop reads CASIVSRNTEAFF. The CDR3 coding sequence is TGTGCCAGCATCGTCAGTAGGAACACTGAAGCTTTCTTT.

This clonotype was counted a few times. The V gene is TRBV6-2 or TRBV6-3, the J gene TRBJ2-3; D is unclear. This CDR3 is 16 amino acids long. Germline lookup yields CDR1 MNHEY and CDR2 SVGEGT. With 7 bases removed from V and 4 bases from J, the gap between germline ends came to 21 bases. CDR3 residues: CASTSRALSGADTQYF. Written as DNA, the CDR3 is TGTGCCAGCACCTCACGGGCCCTATCTGGGGCAGATACGCAGTATTTT.

In its sample, this clonotype was seen a few times. The V call is TRBV29-1, the J call TRBJ1-5; D uncertain. In germline, CDR1 is SQVTM, CDR2 ANQGSEA. Trimming shortened V by 5 bases and J by 0 bases, and 8 bases separated the two germline ends. The CDR3 runs to 13 residues. The CDR3 sequence is CSVSDASNQPQHF. The CDR3 nucleotides read TGCAGCGTTAGCGACGCTAGCAATCAGCCCCAGCATTTT.

This clonotype was recorded at least ten times. This rearrangement joins TRBV12-3 or TRBV12-4 to TRBJ2-7; possibly TRBD2 for D (5 bases). Trimming pared 6 bases from V and 1 base from J, leaving 13 bases between. The CDR3 extends over 14 amino acids. DNA for the CDR3: TGTGCCAGCAGACCCACTAGAGGGTCCTACGAGCAGTACTTC. This encodes CASRPTRGSYEQYF.

The rearrangement uses TRBV9 and TRBJ1-1, with D uncertain. The CDR3 contains 14 residues. V was pared by 2 bases and J by 2 bases, with 10 bases between. Germline values: CDR1 SGDLS, CDR2 YYNGEE. The CDR3 region is CASSVLKSNTEAFF. The CDR3 region has the DNA TGTGCCAGCAGCGTCCTTAAGTCAAACACTGAAGCTTTCTTT.

This clonotype was seen many times. V and J are TRBV7-9 and TRBJ1-1; D uncertain. The germline V gene has CDR1 SEHNR and CDR2 FQNEAQ (reference sequence). The CDR3 covers 15 residues. The V end was cut by 1 base, the J end by 2 bases, with 11 bases between. In DNA form, the CDR3 reads TGTGCCAGCAGCTTAGACGGCAGGCTAAACACTGAAGCTTTCTTT. It specifies CASSLDGRLNTEAFF.

This clonotype was found once. The chain uses TRBV10-3 and TRBJ1-1; D may be TRBD1 (5 bases). The V gene's germline CDR1 is ENHRY and CDR2 SYGVKD. V was shortened by 11 bases and J by 1 base, with 14 bases between the two germline ends. The CDR3 extends over 13 amino acids. This CDR3 reads CAVCRGQNTEAFF. The DNA of the CDR3 is TGTGCCGTGTGTAGGGGCCAGAACACTGAAGCTTTCTTT.

This clonotype has a count of ten or more. The chain is built from TRBV7-3 and TRBJ2-1; 11 nucleotides align to TRBD2. V shed 5 bases, J shed 9 bases, and the junction held 9 bases outside the gene matches. The CDR3 sequence is 15 residues long. Germline V gives CDR1 SGHTA, CDR2 FQGTGA. The CDR3 loop is CASSPTSGSFGEQFF. As DNA, the CDR3 is TGTGCCAGCAGCCCTACTAGCGGGAGCTTTGGTGAGCAGTTCTTC.

At least ten counts were recorded for this clonotype. The chain employs TRBV28 and TRBJ2-7; TRBD1 might be the D (6 bases). Germline CDR1 and CDR2: MDHEN and SYDVKM. V dropped 4 bases and J dropped 0 bases, with 16 bases sitting between them. This CDR3 spans 16 amino acids. The CDR3, as DNA: TGTGCCAGCAGTTCGACAGGCGCACCTAGCTCCTACGAGCAGTACTTC. Its translation: CASSSTGAPSSYEQYF. Using reference TRBV28 and TRBJ2-7 for the parts outside the CDR3, the full variable domain is DVKVTQSSRYLVKRTGEKVFLECVQDMDHENMFWYRQDPGLGLRLIYFSYDVKMKEKGDIPEGYSVSREKKERFSLILESASTNQTSMYLCASSSTGAPSSYEQYFGPGTRLTVT.

In its sample, this clonotype was seen many times. The chain's CDR3 is CASTQGQGGGGYTF. In DNA, the CDR3 is TGTGCCAGCACCCAGGGACAGGGAGGTGGTGGCTACACCTTC. This chain joins TRBV12-3 or TRBV12-4 and TRBJ1-2, with 9 bases aligning to TRBD1. The CDR3 is 14 residues long. Trimming at V came to 7 bases and at J to 7 bases, leaving 10 bases not matched to a gene.

This clonotype has at least ten counts. The CDR3 DNA sequence: TGTGCCAGCAGCCGACTAGCGGGGGGAAAGAGTACAGATACGCAGTATTTT. Its translation is CASSRLAGGKSTDTQYF. This chain connects TRBV7-2 to TRBJ2-3, with 13 bases matching TRBD2. CDR1 is SGHTA and CDR2 is FQGNSA in the germline V gene. This CDR3 is 17 amino acids long. V was clipped by 5 bases and J by 3 bases; unmatched bases: 8.

The chain combines TRBV19 with TRBJ2-3; D gene unclear. The length of the CDR3 is 12 residues. With 1 base removed from V and 6 bases from J, the gap between germline ends came to 5 bases. Germline CDR1 is LNHDA and CDR2 is SQIVND (reference sequence). CDR3 residues: CASSIARDTQYF. For the CDR3, the DNA is TGTGCCAGTAGTATAGCCCGCGATACGCAGTATTTT.

This clonotype was counted at least ten times. The rearrangement uses TRBV7-2 and TRBJ1-3; no definite D call. CDR1 is SGHTA and CDR2 is FQGNSA in the germline V gene. V was clipped by 4 bases and J by 0 bases, with 16 bases between them. This CDR3 contains 17 residues. CDR3 bases: TGTGCCAGCAGCTCCCAAGGCAGCGCGAGCTCTGGAAACACCATATATTTT. The encoded protein is CASSSQGSASSGNTIYF.

This chain links TRBV9 with TRBJ2-3; a weak D match, TRBD2 (6 bases). Trimming shortened V by 4 bases and J by 1 base, and 25 bases separated the two germline ends. CDR1 is SGDLS and CDR2 is YYNGEE in the germline V gene. The CDR3 spans 19 residues. CDR3 loop: CASSPSGGGPREGTDTQYF. As DNA, the CDR3 is TGTGCCAGCAGCCCCTCTGGTGGGGGACCCAGGGAGGGCACAGATACGCAGTATTTT.

The rearrangement joins TRBV12-3 or TRBV12-4 to TRBJ1-2; D is unresolved. Trimming stripped 2 bases from V and 8 bases from J, with 9 bases between. CDR3 length equals 12 residues. The CDR3 DNA reads as TGTGCCAGCAGTTTATCAGCTACGGGCTACACCTTC. Translation gives CASSLSATGYTF.